This T cell receptor (beta chain) was captured by sequencing in a study of blood T cell repertoires in COVID-19. Repertoires were generated with immunoSEQ multiplex PCR, while TCRdb's copy carries only in-frame clones and drops some. The sample shows 250,000 or so clones, just under 90% of them seen only once. Germline V gene lookup returns CDR1 SGHTA and CDR2 FQGTGA. V shed 3 bases, J shed 5 bases, and the junction held 6 bases outside the gene matches. CDR3 length equals 16 residues. The TCR was taken from a man aged 50-59 years who had been exposed to COVID-19. This chain links TRBV7-3 with TRBJ2-3; 12 positions match TRBD1. Sequences were obtained from PBMCs or T cells enriched from blood (not recorded which). The CDR3 DNA reads as TGTGCCAGCAGCTTCGGGACAGGGGGCGGTATAGATACGCAGTATTTT. It encodes CASSFGTGGGIDTQYF.